The 26 T cell receptor beta chains given below trace back to one sample, sequenced in a study of metastatic and nonmetastatic thyroid tumors. All patients were treatment-naive before thyroid surgery. TCRdb reprocessed the PCR reads using MiXCR. The data show more than 25,000 clones, 10% to 11% seen once. Material for sequencing was blood. Receptors were obtained from a female donor with papillary thyroid cancer or a benign thyroid nodule (not recorded which). Some clones in this sample may be carry-over from other donors' samples.

This clone appeared many times. V is TRBV4-3 and J is TRBJ2-7; 9 nucleotides agree with TRBD2. Germline V gene sequence: CDR1 LGHNA, CDR2 YSLEER. This CDR3 region has 17 residues. The V and J ends lost 4 bases and 0 bases, in that order; junction bases with no gene match: 10. As DNA, the CDR3 is TGCGCCAGCAGCCCCATCGTATCTAGCGGGAACTCCTACGAGCAGTACTTC. Translated, it gives CASSPIVSSGNSYEQYF.

The sample holds many counts of this clone. This sequence joins TRBV19 and TRBJ2-3; D is perhaps TRBD1 or TRBD2 (9 bases each). There are 18 residues in the CDR3. The ends were cut back, 1 base at V and 2 bases at J, with 19 bases in the middle. Germline V gene lookup returns CDR1 LNHDA and CDR2 SQIVND (reference sequence). The DNA for the CDR3 is TGTGCCAGTAGTATAGGGACAGGGGCGGGAGGGTCCACAGATACGCAGTATTTT. Its protein product is CASSIGTGAGGSTDTQYF.

This clone has at least ten counts. This chain uses TRBV27 with TRBJ2-7, with 8 bases matching TRBD1. The CDR3 length is 13 residues. J gave up 5 bases and V 6 bases, and 6 bases lay outside the gene matches. Germline values: CDR1 MNHEY, CDR2 SMNVEV (reference sequence). CDR3 DNA sequence: TGTGCCAGCAGATCCGGGACAGGAAACGAGCAGTACTTC. Protein: CASRSGTGNEQYF.

The chain couples TRBV5-1 to TRBJ2-7; D could derive from TRBD1 or TRBD2 (5 bases each). V lost 0 bases, J lost 0 bases, and 7 bases lay in between. Germline V gene sequence: CDR1 SGHRS, CDR2 YFSETQ. The CDR3 consists of 14 residues. The CDR3: CASSLEGSSYEQYF. As DNA, the CDR3 is TGCGCCAGCAGCTTGGAGGGGAGCTCCTACGAGCAGTACTTC. Looking up the rest from reference TRBV5-1 and TRBJ2-7 gives the full variable domain: KAGVTQTPRYLIKTRGQQVTLSCSPISGHRSVSWYQQTPGQGLQFLFEYFSETQRNKGNFPGRFSGRQFSNSRSEMNVSTLELGDSALYLCASSLEGSSYEQYFGPGTRLTVT.

This clone was counted at least ten times. This chain uses TRBV19 with TRBJ2-6; 7 bases align to TRBD1. Germline V gives CDR1 LNHDA, CDR2 SQIVND (reference sequence). V lost 4 bases to trimming and J lost 0 bases; unmatched junction nucleotides: 6. The CDR3 extends over 17 amino acids. The CDR3 protein is CASSRQGVLSGANVLTF. In DNA, the CDR3 is TGTGCCAGTAGTAGGCAGGGGGTTCTCTCTGGGGCCAACGTCCTGACTTTC.

This clone showed up many times. One junction end disagrees with the germline gene, perhaps due to a read error. V and J are TRBV7-7 and TRBJ2-1; D might be TRBD2 (7 bases). This CDR3 is 13 amino acids long. The V gene's germline CDR1 is SSHAT and CDR2 FNYEAQ (reference sequence). Written as DNA, the CDR3 is TGTGCTAGCAGCCGGGACACAGCGGGGAAGCAGTTCTTC. Encoded protein: CASSRDTAGKQFF.

Points on this clone: A much larger clone differs by one base, so this may be a read error. For the CDR3, the DNA is TGCAGCGTTGCCAGCCCAGGATCCAAAAACATTCAGTACTTC. Translated: CSVASPGSKNIQYF. The gene calls are TRBV29-1 and TRBJ2-4; D uncertain. Looked up from germline, CDR1 is SQVTM and CDR2 is ANQGSEA. V lost 4 bases and J 2 bases, leaving 12 bases between the germline ends. The CDR3 has 14 amino acids.

This clone was detected ten times or more. This rearrangement joins TRBV6-2 or TRBV6-3 to TRBJ2-5; D perhaps matches TRBD1 (6 bases). Per the germline V gene, CDR1 is MNHEY and CDR2 is SVGEGT. Trimming took off 2 bases at V and 3 bases at J, with 16 bases between the two ends. CDR3 length: 16 amino acids. The CDR3 reads CASSYVNREAKETQYF. The CDR3 region has the DNA TGTGCCAGCAGTTACGTCAACAGGGAAGCAAAAGAGACCCAGTACTTC.

This chain links TRBV27 with TRBJ2-7; tentatively, D is TRBD1 (6 bases). V was cut by 5 bases and J by 5 bases, with 13 bases left in between. Germline assignment: CDR1 MNHEY and CDR2 SMNVEV (reference sequence). This CDR3 contains 13 residues. The CDR3 loop is CASSRQWDNEQYF. The CDR3 nucleotides are TGTGCCAGCAGTCGGCAGTGGGACAACGAGCAGTACTTC.

This clone was observed many times. The identical CDR3 is also encoded by other nucleotide sequences in the sample. The V call is TRBV20-1, the J call TRBJ2-1; the match to TRBD2 covers 9 bases. CDR1 and CDR2 from the germline V gene are DFQATT and SNEGSKA (reference sequence). The trim removed 1 base at V and 7 bases at J, leaving 2 bases unmatched. The CDR3 runs to 13 residues. CDR3 sequence reads: CSARGLAGNEQFF. The CDR3 DNA sequence: TGCAGTGCTAGAGGTCTAGCGGGAAATGAGCAGTTCTTC.

This clone has a count of ten or more. The chain combines TRBV7-2 with TRBJ2-7; 9 bases align to TRBD2. The length of the CDR3 is 15 residues. V shed 1 base, J shed 4 bases, and the junction held 5 bases outside the gene matches. Per germline, CDR1 SGHTA and CDR2 FQGNSA. The CDR3 DNA reads as TGTGCCAGCAGCTTAGTTAGCGGGAGCGGGTACGAGCAGTACTTC. Translating it yields CASSLVSGSGYEQYF. The full variable domain, with the rest looked up from reference TRBV7-2 and TRBJ2-7, is GAGVSQSPSNKVTEKGKDVELRCDPISGHTALYWYRQSLGQGLEFLIYFQGNSAPDKSGLPSDRFSAERTGGSVSTLTIQRTQQEDSAVYLCASSLVSGSGYEQYFGPGTRLTVT.

The chain has TRBV6-1 and TRBJ2-3, with D maybe TRBD1 (5 bases). V lost 6 bases and J 3 bases, leaving 16 bases between the germline ends. The CDR3 contains 15 residues. The germline gives CDR1 MNHNS, CDR2 SASEGT. CDR3 residues: CASSSLVKGTDTQYF. For the CDR3, the DNA is TGTGCCAGCAGCTCGCTGGTAAAGGGGACAGATACGCAGTATTTT.

This clone was detected many times. The chain has TRBV6-6 and TRBJ1-6, with D uncertain. The ends were cut back, 6 bases at V and 0 bases at J, with 18 bases in the middle. This CDR3 comprises 18 residues. The V gene's germline CDR1 is MNHNY and CDR2 SVGAGI (reference sequence). The CDR3 reads CASRAILSGSSYNSPLHF. The CDR3 DNA reads TGTGCCAGCAGAGCCATACTCTCGGGAAGCTCCTATAATTCACCCCTCCACTTT.

CDR3 protein: CASSGTGSAYGYTF. DNA for the CDR3: TGCGCCAGCAGCGGGACAGGGTCGGCCTATGGCTACACCTTC. The genes are TRBV5-1 and TRBJ1-2; 9 bases agree with TRBD1. The CDR3 consists of 14 residues. V was clipped by 4 bases and J by 4 bases; unmatched bases: 5. CDR1 and CDR2 from the germline V gene are SGHRS and YFSETQ.

Many counts were recorded for this clone. The chain couples TRBV4-2 to TRBJ2-1; TRBD2 agrees at 8 bases. This CDR3 is 17 amino acids long. Germline trimming cut 8 bases from V and 1 base from J; bases unmatched to any gene: 13. The germline CDR1 and CDR2 sequences are LGHNA and YNFKEQ. The CDR3 here is CASGPPAGRASYNEQFF. DNA of the CDR3: TGTGCCAGCGGCCCTCCGGCCGGGAGGGCATCCTACAATGAGCAGTTCTTC.

This clone was counted a few times. The chain's CDR3 is CASSQGLQRTFSGANVLTF. The CDR3 DNA reads TGCGCCAGCAGCCAAGGGCTTCAGCGTACCTTCTCTGGGGCCAACGTCCTGACTTTC. The chain joins TRBV4-1 to TRBJ2-6; no firm D call. Trimming pared 1 base from V and 0 bases from J, leaving 16 bases between. Germline CDR1 reads MGHRA; CDR2 reads YSYEKL. CDR3 length equals 19 residues.

This clone has ten or more counts. The J gene is TRBJ2-3, the V gene TRBV5-4, with 7 bases fitting TRBD2. Trimming at V came to 0 bases and at J to 7 bases, leaving 14 bases not matched to a gene. This CDR3 contains 17 residues. Germline lookup yields CDR1 SGHNT and CDR2 YYREEE (reference sequence). The CDR3 loop is CASSLASGTKNTYTQYF. The CDR3, as DNA: TGTGCCAGCAGCTTGGCCTCCGGGACTAAAAACACGTATACGCAGTATTTT. The variable domain in full, completed from reference TRBV5-4 and TRBJ2-3, reads ETGVTQSPTHLIKTRGQQVTLRCSSQSGHNTVSWYQQALGQGPQFIFQYYREEENGRGNFPPRFSGLQFPNYSSELNVNALELDDSALYLCASSLASGTKNTYTQYFGPGTRLTVL.

This clone was seen many times. The chain is built from TRBV28 and TRBJ2-7; D assignment may be TRBD1 or TRBD2 (5 bases each). V was clipped by 3 bases and J by 3 bases, with 12 bases between them. This CDR3 is 14 amino acids long. CDR1 is MDHEN, CDR2 SYDVKM, per germline. In DNA, the CDR3 is TGTGCCAGCAGTTTTAACGGGGCGCACTACGAGCAGTACTTC. Amino acids: CASSFNGAHYEQYF. Filled out from reference TRBV28 and TRBJ2-7, the complete variable domain reads DVKVTQSSRYLVKRTGEKVFLECVQDMDHENMFWYRQDPGLGLRLIYFSYDVKMKEKGDIPEGYSVSREKKERFSLILESASTNQTSMYLCASSFNGAHYEQYFGPGTRLTVT.

In this sample, this clone turned up many times. The rearrangement joins TRBV7-2 to TRBJ2-5, with D unclear. CDR3 length: 13 residues. V lost 3 bases and J 2 bases, leaving 7 bases between the germline ends. CDR1 and CDR2 (germline): SGHTA, FQGNSA. The CDR3 here is CASSFSRQETQYF. The CDR3 DNA follows: TGTGCCAGCAGCTTTTCAAGACAAGAGACCCAGTACTTC.

There are many counts of this clone. The rearrangement joins TRBV20-1 to TRBJ1-6; 7 nucleotides match TRBD1. The CDR3 spans 15 residues. Looked up from germline, CDR1 is DFQATT and CDR2 is SNEGSKA (reference sequence). With 5 bases clipped from V and 6 bases from J, the junction kept 10 bases outside the gene matches. In DNA, the CDR3 is TGCAGTGCTCCACATCGGACAGGCTCTAATTCACCCCTCCACTTT. Translation gives CSAPHRTGSNSPLHF.

This clone was detected many times. V gene TRBV27 combines with J gene TRBJ2-7; a weak D match, TRBD1 (5 bases). V lost 4 bases, J lost 2 bases, and 18 bases lay in between. The CDR3 runs 16 residues. Germline assignment: CDR1 MNHEY and CDR2 SMNVEV (reference sequence). This chain's CDR3 is CASSSRQKTLTYEQYF. Here the CDR3 DNA reads TGTGCCAGCAGTTCTAGACAGAAAACCTTAACCTACGAGCAGTACTTC.

This clone has at least ten counts. The gene calls are TRBV6-1 and TRBJ1-4; tentative D call: TRBD1 (6 bases). V was trimmed by 6 bases and J by 8 bases, leaving 22 bases between them. This CDR3 has 16 amino acids. Per germline, CDR1 MNHNS and CDR2 SASEGT. CDR3: CASSPAGPRGGEKLFF. CDR3 DNA: TGTGCCAGCAGCCCCGCGGGGCCCAGGGGAGGCGAAAAACTGTTTTTT.

V usage is TRBV6-1 and J usage is TRBJ1-2, with D possibly matching TRBD1 (6 bases). The V and J ends lost 0 bases and 4 bases respectively, with 12 bases between them. CDR3 length: 15 amino acids. Germline CDR1 MNHNS, CDR2 SASEGT. The CDR3 nucleotides read TGTGCCAGCAGTGAAGCGCCAGGGGTGGGCTATGGCTACACCTTC. It translates to CASSEAPGVGYGYTF.

This clone showed up many times. The V call is TRBV6-1, the J call TRBJ2-7; D is ambiguous. The CDR3 sequence is 12 residues long. CDR1 MNHNS and CDR2 SASEGT come from the germline V gene. Trimming pared 5 bases from V and 2 bases from J, leaving 7 bases between. The CDR3 loop reads CASSPGPYEQYF. The CDR3 nucleotides are TGTGCCAGCAGTCCCGGACCCTACGAGCAGTACTTC.

In its sample, this clone was seen many times. The V gene is TRBV6-6, the J gene TRBJ2-4; 7 bases match TRBD1. Germline lookup yields CDR1 MNHNY and CDR2 SVGAGI (reference sequence). V trimming: 0 bases; J trimming: 1 base; junction bases outside the gene matches: 6. The CDR3 has 17 residues. The CDR3 sequence is CASSYSTGQWAKNIQYF. Written as DNA, the CDR3 is TGTGCCAGCAGTTACTCGACGGGACAGTGGGCCAAAAACATTCAGTACTTC.

This clone was recorded many times. In DNA form, the CDR3 reads TGTGCCAGCAGCCTGAGCGGGGAAGAAGGCTACACCTTC. Translation: CASSLSGEEGYTF. The chain recombines TRBV9 with TRBJ1-2; D unclear. Per germline, CDR1 SGDLS and CDR2 YYNGEE. V lost 4 bases to trimming and J lost 8 bases, with 15 bases between them. CDR3 size: 13 residues.